Shown below are 17 T cell receptor beta chains from a single sample sequenced in a study of T cells of healthy individuals. MiXCR, applied by TCRdb to the 5' RACE reads, yields one record per CDR3 protein. Among some 85,000 distinct CDR3 sequences listed, about 5.5% were seen once. All receptors derive from a female donor in good health.

In its sample, this clonotype was seen many times. This chain connects TRBV20-1 to TRBJ2-7; tentatively, D is TRBD1 (5 bases). This CDR3 is 12 amino acids long. Trimming pared 3 bases from V and 1 base from J, leaving 7 bases between. Looked up from germline, CDR1 is DFQATT and CDR2 is SNEGSKA (reference sequence). DNA of the CDR3: TGCAGTGCTAGGAAGGGGTCCTACGAGCAGTACTTC. This codes for CSARKGSYEQYF.

The V and J genes are TRBV4-3 and TRBJ2-6; D is undetermined. There are 17 residues in the CDR3. Germline CDR1 LGHNA, CDR2 YSLEER. V was trimmed by 0 bases and J by 0 bases, leaving 9 bases between them. CDR3 residues: CASSQESSVSGANVLTF. The CDR3 DNA sequence: TGCGCCAGCAGCCAAGAGAGCTCCGTCTCTGGGGCCAACGTCCTGACTTTC.

This clonotype was detected many times. The chain links TRBV11-1 to TRBJ2-7; D is ambiguous. Germline V gene lookup returns CDR1 SGHAT and CDR2 FQDESV (reference sequence). V lost 4 bases and J lost 0, with 10 bases in between. The CDR3 covers 14 residues. The CDR3 loop reads CASSSTGASYEQYF. In DNA form, the CDR3 reads TGTGCCAGCAGCTCGACGGGCGCCTCCTACGAGCAGTACTTC.

This clonotype has ten or more counts. This chain uses TRBV6-5 with TRBJ2-5; D call uncertain. The CDR3 is made up of 12 amino acids. Germline CDR1 reads MNHEY; CDR2 reads SVGAGI. Trimming left V 0 bases short and J 5 bases short, with 4 bases between. The CDR3 bases are TGTGCCAGCAGTTACTCGGGCGAGACCCAGTACTTC. Translated: CASSYSGETQYF.

At least ten counts were recorded for this clonotype. The gene calls are TRBV29-1 and TRBJ1-2; 7 bases fit TRBD1. The CDR3 has 15 residues. The ends lost 1 base at V and 3 bases at J; junction bases unmatched: 8. Germline V lookup: CDR1 SQVTM, CDR2 ANQGSEA. Written as DNA, the CDR3 is TGCAGCGTTGAAGCGACAGGGAGAGGAGACTATGGCTACACCTTC. Residues: CSVEATGRGDYGYTF.

In the case of this clonotype: A much larger clone differs from this one at a single base, so this may be a read error. The V and J genes are TRBV12-5 and TRBJ1-5; D unclear. CDR1 LGHNT and CDR2 FRNRAP come from the germline V gene. There are 12 residues in the CDR3. The CDR3 loop is CASGGSNQPQNF. CDR3 nucleotides: TGTGCTAGTGGCGGCAGCAATCAGCCCCAGAATTTT. The whole variable domain, filled in from reference TRBV12-5 and TRBJ1-5, reads DARVTQTPRHKVTEMGQEVTMRCQPILGHNTVFWYRQTMMQGLELLAYFRNRAPLDDSGMPKDRFSAEMPDATLATLKIQPSEPRDSAVYFCASGGSNQPQNFGDGTRLSIL.

At least ten counts were recorded for this clonotype. The V and J genes are TRBV28 and TRBJ2-3, with D perhaps given as TRBD1 or TRBD2 (6 bases each). Trimming stripped 3 bases from V and 4 bases from J, with 11 bases between. This CDR3 is built from 14 residues. Germline assignment: CDR1 MDHEN and CDR2 SYDVKM. The chain's CDR3 is CASSLAGGADTQYF. The CDR3 DNA sequence: TGTGCCAGCAGTTTGGCCGGGGGCGCAGATACGCAGTATTTT.

This chain joins TRBV30 and TRBJ2-1; D not certain. Between the trimmed V and J ends, which lost 3 bases and 2 bases, there was a span of 14 bases. Germline V CDR1 and CDR2: GTSNPN, SVGIG (reference sequence). The CDR3 is made up of 15 amino acids. Here the CDR3 DNA reads TGTGCCTGGAGGGCCGGCTATGGCCCCTACAATGAGCAGTTCTTC. It encodes CAWRAGYGPYNEQFF.

On this clonotype: Being one base from a much bigger clone, this may be a read error. CDR3 sequence reads: CASSLVGRGELFF. CDR3 nucleotides: TGTGCCAGCAGTTTGGTTGGTCGCGGGGAGCTGTTTTTT. The rearrangement links TRBV12-3 or TRBV12-4 to TRBJ2-2; D ambiguous. V was trimmed by 3 bases and J by 7 bases, leaving 9 bases between them. The CDR3 runs 13 residues.

The V and J genes are TRBV25-1 and TRBJ2-5; a possible D gene is TRBD1 (6 bases). This CDR3 is 18 amino acids long. With 1 base removed from V and 5 bases from J, the gap between germline ends came to 23 bases. Germline CDR1 and CDR2: MGHDK and SYGVNS. CDR3 sequence (DNA): TGTGCCAGCAGTGAATCCCAGGGGCGCGTTACCCAATTGGAGACCCAGTACTTC. Its protein product is CASSESQGRVTQLETQYF.

This clonotype was seen repeatedly, ten times or more. The chain links TRBV29-1 to TRBJ2-5; no firm D call. In germline, CDR1 is SQVTM, CDR2 ANQGSEA. Trimming cost V 6 bases and J 2 bases, with 4 bases left between them. The CDR3 is made up of 10 amino acids. CDR3: CSVGQETQYF. The CDR3 DNA follows: TGCAGCGTGGGACAAGAGACCCAGTACTTC.

This clonotype has more than one count but fewer than ten. This chain connects TRBV12-3 or TRBV12-4 to TRBJ2-4; 8 bases fit TRBD2. J lost 6 bases, V lost 6 bases, and 7 bases had no gene match. The CDR3 is 14 amino acids. CDR3 DNA: TGTGCCAGCAGCTCTAAGCGGGGGAGAAACATTCAGTACTTC. This gives the protein CASSSKRGRNIQYF.

This clonotype was seen repeatedly, ten times or more. This chain uses TRBV28 with TRBJ2-3; D is unclear. This CDR3 contains 14 residues. The V end lost 8 bases, the J end lost 6 bases, and 18 bases lay between the germline ends. The germline V gene has CDR1 MDHEN and CDR2 SYDVKM. The chain's CDR3 is CASLSYPLGDTQYF. As DNA, the CDR3 is TGTGCCAGCCTCTCGTACCCATTGGGGGATACGCAGTATTTT.

The genes are TRBV30 and TRBJ1-1; D gene uncertain. The CDR3 extends over 12 amino acids. Trimming cost V 2 bases and J 1 base, with 5 bases left between them. The V gene's germline CDR1 is GTSNPN and CDR2 SVGIG (reference sequence). The CDR3 coding sequence is TGTGCCTGGAGTAGAAGGAACACTGAAGCTTTCTTT. Its protein is CAWSRRNTEAFF.

The chain has TRBV9 and TRBJ2-1, with D tentatively TRBD1 or TRBD2 (5 bases each). V shed 0 bases and J shed 2 bases, with 9 bases lying between them. The CDR3 is made up of 15 amino acids. The germline CDR1 and CDR2 sequences are SGDLS and YYNGEE. In DNA form, the CDR3 reads TGTGCCAGCAGCGTAGTGGGGGAAGCCTACAATGAGCAGTTCTTC. As protein: CASSVVGEAYNEQFF. Supplemented by reference TRBV9 and TRBJ2-1, the full variable domain reads DSGVTQTPKHLITATGQRVTLRCSPRSGDLSVYWYQQSLDQGLQFLIQYYNGEERAKGNILERFSAQQFPDLHSELNLSSLELGDSALYFCASSVVGEAYNEQFFGPGTRLTVL.

This clonotype was seen repeatedly, ten times or more. V is TRBV7-3 and J is TRBJ2-3; perhaps TRBD1 as D (6 bases). Per germline, CDR1 SGHTA and CDR2 FQGTGA. Trimming stripped 2 bases from V and 2 bases from J, with 8 bases between. The CDR3 runs 14 residues. CDR3 sequence reads: CASSLGGYTDTQYF. The CDR3 DNA reads TGTGCCAGCAGCTTAGGGGGCTACACAGATACGCAGTATTTT.

This clonotype was observed many times. The rearrangement joins TRBV2 to TRBJ1-4, with unresolved D. CDR3 length equals 12 residues. V was pared by 7 bases and J by 4 bases, with 7 bases between. Germline CDR1 SNHLY, CDR2 FYNNEI. In DNA form, the CDR3 reads TGTGCCAGCAAAGGTATTAATGAAAAACTGTTTTTT. It specifies CASKGINEKLFF.